The 29 T cell receptor beta chains below come from one sample, sequenced in a study of T cell responses to AZD1222 COVID-19 vaccine. Sequencing used immunoSEQ multiplex PCR; TCRdb keeps in-frame clones, though not all of them. The repertoire holds some 190,000 clones, with about 91% as singletons. The material sequenced was peripheral blood, taken on day 0 of AZD1222 vaccination. The receptors were gathered from an adult in good health.

The DNA for the CDR3 is TGTGCCAGCAGCTCCGACAGGGGCTATGGCTACACCTTC. Translated: CASSSDRGYGYTF. The chain couples TRBV7-2 to TRBJ1-2, with 8 bases aligning to TRBD1. Germline assignment: CDR1 SGHTA and CDR2 FQGNSA. The junction had 2 bases not matched to a gene; V was cut back by 4 bases and J by 4 bases. CDR3 length: 13 residues.

This sequence joins TRBV4-1 and TRBJ2-5; 8 nucleotides match TRBD2. CDR3 size: 14 residues. Germline-derived CDR1 and CDR2 are MGHRA and YSYEKL. Trimming cost V 1 base and J 4 bases; bases outside gene matches: 2. The CDR3 nucleotides read TGCGCCAGCAGCCAAGGACTAGCGCCAGAGACCCAGTACTTC. Translated, it gives CASSQGLAPETQYF.

The rearrangement joins TRBV12-3 or TRBV12-4 to TRBJ1-2; perhaps TRBD1 as D (6 bases). The CDR3 runs to 12 residues. V shed 7 bases and J shed 8 bases, with 14 bases lying between them. CDR3 sequence (DNA): TGTGCCAGCAATCTCAGGGGCCGGGGCTACACCTTC. Translated: CASNLRGRGYTF.

The V and J genes are TRBV12-3 or TRBV12-4 and TRBJ2-3, with unresolved D. There are 13 residues in the CDR3. The V gene lost 2 bases and the J gene lost 3 bases, with 6 bases spanning the gap. The CDR3 DNA is TGTGCCAGCAGTTTAAAGGGAACAGATACGCAGTATTTT. Encoded protein: CASSLKGTDTQYF.

The rearrangement links TRBV5-1 to TRBJ1-1, with unresolved D. Trimming removed 0 bases from V and 4 bases from J, with 10 bases in between. Germline loops: CDR1 SGHRS, CDR2 YFSETQ. The CDR3 covers 14 residues. Here the CDR3 reads CASSLDSSATEAFF. The DNA of the CDR3 is TGCGCCAGCAGCTTGGACTCTTCCGCCACTGAAGCTTTCTTT.

The chain carries TRBV5-5 and TRBJ2-1; TRBD1 matches 9 bases. The CDR3 sequence is 15 residues long. Trimming removed 5 bases from V and 7 bases from J; junction bases left unmatched: 10. In germline, CDR1 is SGHKS, CDR2 YYEKEE (reference sequence). The CDR3 bases are TGTGCCAGCAGTCCCCGGGACAGGGCACAAAATGAGCAGTTCTTC. Protein sequence: CASSPRDRAQNEQFF.

V and J are TRBV18 and TRBJ1-2; 9 bases line up with TRBD1. V trimming: 6 bases; J trimming: 6 bases; junction bases outside the gene matches: 8. The CDR3 extends over 14 amino acids. From germline, CDR1 is KGHSH and CDR2 LQKENI. CDR3 region: CASSTEQGADGYTF. The CDR3 bases are TGTGCCAGCTCGACAGAACAGGGGGCGGATGGCTACACCTTC.

The table lists this clone with a count of one. The V call is TRBV7-9, the J call TRBJ1-1; maybe TRBD1 (6 bases). Trimming pared 7 bases from V and 3 bases from J, leaving 15 bases between. There are 14 residues in the CDR3. Germline values: CDR1 SEHNR, CDR2 FQNEAQ (reference sequence). The CDR3 loop is CASKTQGLDTEAFF. In nucleotides, the CDR3 is TGTGCCAGCAAAACCCAGGGGTTAGACACTGAAGCTTTCTTT.

The gene calls are TRBV28 and TRBJ1-4; D is unresolved. Germline-derived CDR1 and CDR2 are MDHEN and SYDVKM. The ends were cut back, 4 bases at V and 5 bases at J, with 11 bases in the middle. The CDR3 sequence is 14 residues long. This CDR3 reads CASSSGRPNEKLFF. The CDR3 bases are TGTGCCAGCAGTTCTGGGCGACCAAATGAAAAACTGTTTTTT.

This clone showed up just a few times. This chain joins TRBV5-1 and TRBJ2-7; D ambiguous. The CDR3 sequence is 14 residues long. Germline V gene lookup returns CDR1 SGHRS and CDR2 YFSETQ. Trimming stripped 0 bases from V and 4 bases from J, with 11 bases between. The CDR3 DNA is TGCGCCAGCAGCTTGGTCCCAGTTGGGTACGAGCAGTACTTC. Protein product: CASSLVPVGYEQYF. The full variable domain, with the rest looked up from reference TRBV5-1 and TRBJ2-7, is KAGVTQTPRYLIKTRGQQVTLSCSPISGHRSVSWYQQTPGQGLQFLFEYFSETQRNKGNFPGRFSGRQFSNSRSEMNVSTLELGDSALYLCASSLVPVGYEQYFGPGTRLTVT.

This chain connects TRBV2 to TRBJ1-4; 10 nucleotides line up with TRBD1. CDR1 and CDR2 from the germline V gene are SNHLY and FYNNEI. The CDR3 is 15 amino acids. V lost 6 bases, J lost 6 bases, and 7 bases stayed unmatched. The CDR3 DNA reads TGTGCCAGCAGCGTGGGACAGGGGTGGGATGAAAAACTGTTTTTT. Translated, it gives CASSVGQGWDEKLFF.

This chain uses TRBV18 with TRBJ1-5; no clear D gene. The CDR3 consists of 13 residues. The V end lost 6 bases, the J end lost 1 base, and 7 bases lay between the germline ends. CDR1 and CDR2 from the germline V gene are KGHSH and LQKENI. The DNA of the CDR3 is TGTGCCAGCTCGGGAGGGAGCAATCAGCCCCAGCATTTT. Amino acids: CASSGGSNQPQHF.

The chain combines TRBV29-1 with TRBJ1-2, with D uncertain. Trimming took 7 bases from V and 2 from J, leaving 11 bases between them. CDR1 is SQVTM, CDR2 ANQGSEA, per germline. This CDR3 comprises 12 residues. CDR3 nucleotide sequence: TGCAGCGCAGAGAGACCAAACTATGGCTACACCTTC. Translated: CSAERPNYGYTF.

The genes are TRBV4-2 and TRBJ1-2; 8 nucleotides align to TRBD1. Per the germline V gene, CDR1 is LGHNA and CDR2 is YNFKEQ. The J segment lost 8 bases and the V segment lost 4 bases, leaving 9 bases of the junction unmatched. The CDR3 covers 14 residues. The CDR3 loop reads CASSRPGQALGYTF. The CDR3 region has the DNA TGTGCCAGCAGCCGCCCGGGACAGGCGTTAGGCTACACCTTC.

On this clone: This same CDR3 is encoded by further DNA sequences in the sample. The chain links TRBV30 to TRBJ2-7; D may be TRBD1 (5 bases). CDR1 and CDR2 from the germline V gene are GTSNPN and SVGIG (reference sequence). The V end lost 4 bases, the J end lost 2 bases, and 9 bases lay between the germline ends. This CDR3 contains 12 residues. DNA for the CDR3: TGTGCCTGGAAGCAGGGCACCTACGAGCAGTACTTC. The encoded protein is CAWKQGTYEQYF.

The rearrangement links TRBV7-2 to TRBJ2-2; D is ambiguous. Per the germline V gene, CDR1 is SGHTA and CDR2 is FQGNSA. With 5 bases removed from V and 1 base from J, the gap between germline ends came to 14 bases. The CDR3 covers 16 residues. CDR3 loop: CASSQSRAGNTGELFF. CDR3 in DNA: TGTGCCAGCAGCCAATCTAGGGCAGGGAACACCGGGGAGCTGTTTTTT.

A single count supports this clone. This chain uses TRBV5-1 with TRBJ2-7, with D perhaps matching TRBD2 (5 bases). In germline, CDR1 is SGHRS, CDR2 YFSETQ. CDR3 size: 14 residues. V was trimmed by 2 bases and J by 4 bases, leaving 13 bases between them. The CDR3 spells CASSFDYVAYEQYF. CDR3 coding DNA: TGCGCCAGCAGCTTCGACTACGTGGCATACGAGCAGTACTTC.

CDR3 sequence reads: CASSRFPTGGGTYNEQFF. The CDR3 DNA follows: TGTGCCAGCAGCCGCTTCCCGACTGGGGGGGGGACCTACAATGAGCAGTTCTTC. This chain uses TRBV3-1 (or the pseudogene TRBV3-2) with TRBJ2-1; 7 bases map to TRBD2. The CDR3 runs 18 residues. Germline V gives CDR1 LGHDT, CDR2 YNNKEL (reference sequence). V lost 4 bases to trimming and J lost 2 bases; unmatched junction nucleotides: 14.

This clone has just one count. This chain uses TRBV19 with TRBJ1-4; D is possibly TRBD1 (5 bases). The CDR3 spans 15 residues. In germline, CDR1 is LNHDA, CDR2 SQIVND (reference sequence). V was clipped by 4 bases and J by 5 bases, with 14 bases between them. CDR3 residues: CASSTVRRQNEKLFF. For the CDR3, the DNA is TGTGCCAGTAGTACGGTCAGGAGACAGAATGAAAAACTGTTTTTT.

V is TRBV28 and J is TRBJ1-2, with D unresolved. In germline, CDR1 is MDHEN, CDR2 SYDVKM. The CDR3 totals 11 residues. Trimming removed 6 bases at V and 5 bases at J, with 7 bases between. CDR3 DNA sequence: TGTGCCAGCAGGAAATCATATGGCTACACCTTC. It is translated as CASRKSYGYTF.

The V call is TRBV7-2, the J call TRBJ1-2, with D possibly TRBD1 on 5 matching bases. This CDR3 comprises 13 residues. From germline, CDR1 is SGHTA and CDR2 FQGNSA. Trimming cost V 1 base and J 5 bases, with 8 bases left between them. CDR3 DNA sequence: TGTGCCAGCAGCTTAGGTGGGGGGTATGGCTACACCTTC. It specifies CASSLGGGYGYTF.

V usage is TRBV4-2 and J usage is TRBJ2-1; the D is unclear. Germline CDR1 is LGHNA and CDR2 is YNFKEQ. Deletions cut 0 bases from V and 9 bases from J, with 6 bases between. The CDR3 totals 12 residues. CDR3 in DNA: TGTGCCAGCAGCCAAGATAGTAGTGAGCAGTTCTTC. This translates into CASSQDSSEQFF.

The chain joins TRBV4-1 to TRBJ1-2; D uncertain. The ends were cut back, 1 base at V and 7 bases at J, with 16 bases in the middle. Germline values: CDR1 MGHRA, CDR2 YSYEKL. The CDR3 has 15 residues. This chain's CDR3 is CASSQVSGLLSGYTF. DNA of the CDR3: TGCGCCAGCAGCCAAGTGTCCGGTCTTCTGAGTGGCTACACCTTC.

The chain couples TRBV30 to TRBJ2-1, with 9 bases that match TRBD2. The V segment lost 0 bases and the J segment 5 bases; nucleotides outside the gene matches: 5. The CDR3 contains 15 residues. Germline V CDR1 and CDR2: GTSNPN, SVGIG (reference sequence). In nucleotides, the CDR3 is TGTGCCTGGAGTGTAGGTCTAGCGGGGAACAATGAGCAGTTCTTC. Amino acid sequence: CAWSVGLAGNNEQFF.

This chain joins TRBV6-5 and TRBJ2-5, with D perhaps matching TRBD2 (6 bases). V lost 0 bases, J lost 3 bases, and 8 bases lay in between. The CDR3 has 14 residues. Germline assignment: CDR1 MNHEY and CDR2 SVGAGI. This CDR3 reads CASSYSGGKETQYF. CDR3 DNA sequence: TGTGCCAGCAGTTACTCGGGGGGAAAAGAGACCCAGTACTTC.

The chain couples TRBV5-4 to TRBJ2-7; 8 bases are shared with TRBD1. The CDR3 totals 15 residues. Germline V gives CDR1 SGHNT, CDR2 YYREEE (reference sequence). V gave up 0 bases and J gave up 6 bases; unmatched junction bases: 8. CDR3 nucleotide sequence: TGTGCCAGCAGCTTGGGGGGGACAGGTCCCCTCGAGCAGTACTTC. Its translation: CASSLGGTGPLEQYF.

A single count supports this clone. The CDR3 protein is CASSQGAGGLGAFF. CDR3 nucleotide sequence: TGTGCCAGCAGCCAAGGGGCAGGGGGCCTCGGAGCTTTCTTT. V is TRBV4-2 and J is TRBJ1-1, with TRBD1 matching 8 bases. Germline-derived CDR1 and CDR2 are LGHNA and YNFKEQ. The V segment lost 1 base and the J segment 10 bases; nucleotides outside the gene matches: 8. The CDR3 contains 14 residues.

The chain joins TRBV28 to TRBJ1-4; 7 nucleotides agree with TRBD1. Germline assignment: CDR1 MDHEN and CDR2 SYDVKM. The CDR3 is 13 residues long. After removal of 10 bases from V and 8 bases from J, the junction contained 10 bases not matched to a gene. The CDR3 DNA sequence: TGTGCCACCTTTCGACAGGGCAACGAAAAACTGTTTTTT. Translation: CATFRQGNEKLFF.

The chain uses TRBV5-1 and TRBJ2-3; 9 nucleotides match TRBD2. The V gene end was trimmed by 0 bases and the J gene end by 3 bases; junction bases not matched to a gene: 2. Germline V gives CDR1 SGHRS, CDR2 YFSETQ. The CDR3 loop spans 15 amino acids. The CDR3 loop reads CASSLDLAGTDTQYF. The CDR3 DNA reads TGCGCCAGCAGCTTGGATCTAGCGGGGACAGATACGCAGTATTTT.